This T cell receptor beta chain was captured in a study of CD8 T cells in Susac syndrome. Reverse transcription of about 0.5 to 1 ug RNA was carried out with random hexamers. TCRdb analysed the immunoSEQ multiplex PCR reads with MiXCR anew, one entry per CDR3 protein. This table holds 300,000 or so distinct CDR3 sequences, about 91% found once. On this clonotype itself: Its specificity is not known.

CD8+ and CD4+ T cells from blood underwent TCR beta sequencing. Control patients had untreated stable or active relapsing-remitting multiple sclerosis by revised McDonald criteria. Purification of the CD8+ and CD4+ T cells relied on negative isolation, and TEMRA cells underwent FACS enrichment. The CDR3 length is 17 residues. Germline V gene data show CDR1 as SEHNR and CDR2 as FQNEAQ (reference sequence). V gave up 1 base and J gave up 4 bases, with 20 bases separating them. Study observations and caveats: Individuals included in the TCR sequencing and HLA analysis were acknowledged by the study to be relatively few in number.

Material for sequencing was CD4+ T cells from PBMCs. This TCR was sampled from a human donor with multiple sclerosis. The chain employs TRBV7-9 and TRBJ2-7; tentatively, D is TRBD2 (5 bases). CDR3 sequence reads: CASSLEPRVARPYEQYF. The CDR3 nucleotides read TGTGCCAGCAGCTTAGAGCCGAGGGTAGCCCGTCCATACGAGCAGTACTTC.